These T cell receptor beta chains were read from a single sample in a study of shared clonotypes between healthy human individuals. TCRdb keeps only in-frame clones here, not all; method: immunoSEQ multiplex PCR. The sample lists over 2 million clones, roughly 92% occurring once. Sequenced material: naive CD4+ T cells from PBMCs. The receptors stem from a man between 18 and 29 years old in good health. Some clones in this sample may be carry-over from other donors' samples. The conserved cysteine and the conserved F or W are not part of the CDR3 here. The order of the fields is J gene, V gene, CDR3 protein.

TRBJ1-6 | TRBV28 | ASSPSAGGWSPLH
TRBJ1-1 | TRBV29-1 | SVVPRAGVTNTEAF
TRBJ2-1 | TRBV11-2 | ASSFGGSSSYNEQF
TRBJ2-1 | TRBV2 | ASRVILLYNEQF
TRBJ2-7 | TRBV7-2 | ASSPWTAHPTYEQY
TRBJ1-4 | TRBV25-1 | ASSEARVNEKLF
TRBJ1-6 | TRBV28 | ASSLGPSNSPLH
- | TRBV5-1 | ASRKQGFGSYEQY
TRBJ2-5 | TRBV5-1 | ASSLSGIALYQETQY
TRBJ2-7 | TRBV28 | ASSRTVYEQY
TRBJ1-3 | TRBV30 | AYTGELSNTIY
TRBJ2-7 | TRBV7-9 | ASSQQLTSYEQY
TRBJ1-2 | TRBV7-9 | ASSLGQGESYGYT
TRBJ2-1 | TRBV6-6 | ASRSLAGGNEQF